This record covers a single T cell receptor beta chain. Different DNA sequences within this sample yield the same CDR3. Trimming shortened V by 4 bases and J by 4 bases, and 17 bases separated the two germline ends. CDR1 is SGHTA, CDR2 FQGNSA, per germline. This CDR3 has 15 residues. This sample stems from a study of control samples from healthy donors and cancer patients. Clones were sequenced by immunoSEQ multiplex PCR, and TCRdb holds only the in-frame ones, with some missing. The sample lists about 130,000 clones, roughly 87% occurring once. Source material: blood. This chain links TRBV7-2 with TRBJ2-7; possibly TRBD2 for D (7 bases). The TCR was taken from a man younger than 35 in good health. DNA for the CDR3: TGTGCCAGCAGCTCGGGTTCTGGGGGGGCATACGAGCAGTACTTC. As protein: CASSSGSGGAYEQYF.